The entry below gives a single T cell receptor beta chain sequence along with its context. Original data processing: Estimation of nucleated cell counts was performed using reference gene primer amplification. Assay: immunoSEQ multiplex PCR; the TCRdb copy retains only in-frame clones and omits some. V and J calls and clone size follow that table, whereas D and trimming were derived from the DNA. Of roughly 57,000 clones listed, about 80% are singletons. The sample comes from a study of blood T cell repertoires in COVID-19. Looking at the study overall: Samples taken during acute and convalescent COVID-19 were collected in the United States, Italy and Spain.

The V and J ends lost 2 bases and 8 bases respectively, with 4 bases between them. The CDR3 is 11 amino acids. Germline V gene lookup returns CDR1 SGHDN and CDR2 FVKESK. Patients of the Seattle cohort, enrolled during active infection, were followed longitudinally. The chain recombines TRBV14 with TRBJ2-1; D unresolved. The clonotype originates from a man between 25 and 39 years old with COVID-19, enrolled during active disease. The sequenced sample was peripheral blood. This CDR3 is CASSQSYEQFF. The CDR3 nucleotides are TGTGCCAGCAGCCAATCTTATGAGCAGTTCTTC.